A single T cell receptor beta chain is shown here with its context. As yet, its antigen is unknown. This record belongs to a study of graft-versus-host responses after intestinal transplantation. Study-level background: Each recipient received a multivisceral, liver-intestinal, or isolated intestinal graft. Tacrolimus plus steroids were given to all recipients for approximately 3 years, preceded by anti-thymocyte globulin induction.

Sequencing was performed with immunoSEQ multiplex PCR; in TCRdb, only in-frame clones are kept and a portion is missing. The sample consists of under 15,000 clones, 80% to 90% of them appearing once. The V gene end was trimmed by 3 bases and the J gene end by 1 base; junction bases not matched to a gene: 2. The CDR3 contains 14 residues. Germline lookup yields CDR1 SGHAT and CDR2 FQNNGV. Study-wide results and limits: GvH clonotypes were identified within recipient marrow, with a subset emerging first in ileum or blood.

The sequenced sample was PBMCs, obtained 120 to 130 days after transplant. The receptor's source is a human patient who received an intestinal transplant, so some T cells may come from the graft donor. V and J are TRBV11-2 and TRBJ1-1; 7 bases agree with TRBD1. CDR3 residues: CASSFQGGNTEAFF. Written as DNA, the CDR3 is TGTGCCAGCAGCTTTCAGGGGGGGAACACTGAAGCTTTCTTT.